Only a few counts were recorded for the clone carrying this TCR beta chain. J lost 3 bases, V lost 3 bases, and 6 bases had no gene match. The CDR3 is made up of 16 amino acids. CDR1 is SGHRS, CDR2 YFSETQ, per germline. Original processing notes: From reference gene primer amplification, estimates of nucleated cell counts were derived. Method: immunoSEQ multiplex PCR; TCRdb's copy keeps in-frame clones and lacks some. For V, J and clone size, that table is used; D and trimming come from the DNA. The profile shows about 75,000 clones, more than 65% of them singletons. The record originates from a study of blood T cell repertoires in COVID-19. Study at large: Sites across the United States, Italy and Spain contributed samples from acute and convalescent COVID-19.

This TCR came from a woman in her 50s with acute or convalescent COVID-19. The V and J genes are TRBV5-1 and TRBJ1-6; 7 bases map to TRBD1. Sample: peripheral blood. CDR3 DNA: TGCGCCAGCAGCTCTGGGGACAGCAGCTATAATTCACCCCTCCACTTT. It specifies CASSSGDSSYNSPLHF.